The clone carrying this T cell receptor beta chain has only a few counts. What it binds is not known. This entry is derived from a study of response to subunit inactivated influenza vaccine. TCRdb ran MiXCR on the RT-PCR reads and lists one entry per CDR3 protein. The sample gives 500,000 to 600,000 distinct CDR3 sequences, 13% to 15% of which show up once; roughly 11% is in the top ten. Findings and caveats of the study: Authors suggested that a seasonal influenza vaccination recruits few new T cells each time.

Germline CDR1 and CDR2: DFQATT and SNEGSKA (reference sequence). This CDR3 comprises 14 residues. The V gene lost 3 bases and the J gene lost 0 bases, with 10 bases spanning the gap. The sequencing here drew on PBMCs from blood, taken 11 to 12 days after vaccination. The chain joins TRBV20-1 to TRBJ2-3, with TRBD2 as a possible D gene (5 bases). The origin of this receptor is a man aged 50-59 years who received an inactivated influenza vaccine. The CDR3 bases are TGCAGTGCTAGGCCGGGAACTAGCACAGATACGCAGTATTTT. It encodes CSARPGTSTDTQYF.